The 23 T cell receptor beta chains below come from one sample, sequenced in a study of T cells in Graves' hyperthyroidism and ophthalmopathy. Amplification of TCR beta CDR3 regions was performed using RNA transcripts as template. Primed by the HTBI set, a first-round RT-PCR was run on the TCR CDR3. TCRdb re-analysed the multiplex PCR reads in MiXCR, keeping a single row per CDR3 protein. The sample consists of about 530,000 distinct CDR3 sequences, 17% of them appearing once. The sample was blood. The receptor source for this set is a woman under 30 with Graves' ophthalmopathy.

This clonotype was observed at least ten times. The CDR3 loop reads CAWSPKDNEQFF. CDR3 nucleotides: TGTGCCTGGAGCCCTAAGGACAATGAGCAGTTCTTC. This chain uses TRBV30 with TRBJ2-1; D unresolved. Between the trimmed V and J ends, which lost 3 bases and 5 bases, there was a span of 8 bases. CDR3 length: 12 amino acids. Germline values: CDR1 GTSNPN, CDR2 SVGIG (reference sequence).

The CDR3 sequence is CAISESKNTGELFF. Here the CDR3 DNA reads TGTGCCATCAGTGAGTCCAAAAACACCGGGGAGCTGTTTTTT. The V and J genes are TRBV10-3 and TRBJ2-2; D call uncertain. V lost 0 bases and J 2 bases, leaving 4 bases between the germline ends. Germline V lookup: CDR1 ENHRY, CDR2 SYGVKD. The length of the CDR3 is 14 residues.

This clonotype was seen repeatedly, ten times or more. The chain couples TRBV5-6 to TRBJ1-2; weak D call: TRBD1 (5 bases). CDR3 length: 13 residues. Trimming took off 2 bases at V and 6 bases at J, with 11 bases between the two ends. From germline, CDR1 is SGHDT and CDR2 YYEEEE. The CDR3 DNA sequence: TGTGCCAGCAGCTTCCCCAGGGACCATGGCTACACCTTC. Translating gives CASSFPRDHGYTF.

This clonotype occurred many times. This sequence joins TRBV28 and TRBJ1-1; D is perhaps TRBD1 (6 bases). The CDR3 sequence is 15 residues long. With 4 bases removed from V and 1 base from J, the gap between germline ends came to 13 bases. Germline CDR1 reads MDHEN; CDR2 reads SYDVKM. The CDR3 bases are TGTGCCAGCAGTTCCCCGGGACATACGAACACTGAAGCTTTCTTT. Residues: CASSSPGHTNTEAFF.

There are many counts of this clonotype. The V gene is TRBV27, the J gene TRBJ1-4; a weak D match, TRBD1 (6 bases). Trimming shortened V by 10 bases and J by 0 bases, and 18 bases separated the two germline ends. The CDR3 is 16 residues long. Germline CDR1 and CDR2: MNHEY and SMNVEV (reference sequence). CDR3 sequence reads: CATGKGENPTNEKLFF. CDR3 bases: TGTGCCACCGGAAAGGGGGAGAATCCAACTAATGAAAAACTGTTTTTT.

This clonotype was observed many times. The CDR3 nucleotides are TGTGCCAGCAGCTTAGTCCACTGGGGATGGGACAGGCTAGCCGAGCAGTACTTC. Its protein product is CASSLVHWGWDRLAEQYF. The chain recombines TRBV7-2 with TRBJ2-7; 8 bases are shared with TRBD1. Per the germline V gene, CDR1 is SGHTA and CDR2 is FQGNSA. The CDR3 is made up of 18 amino acids. Trimming at V came to 1 base and at J to 6 bases, leaving 17 bases not matched to a gene.

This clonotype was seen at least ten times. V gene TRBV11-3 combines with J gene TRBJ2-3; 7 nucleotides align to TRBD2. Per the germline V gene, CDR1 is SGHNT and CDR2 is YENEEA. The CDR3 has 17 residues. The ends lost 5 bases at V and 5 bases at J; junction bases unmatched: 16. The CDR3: CASSEKRRAGAGDTQYF. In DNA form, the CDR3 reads TGTGCCAGCAGCGAGAAGAGGAGGGCGGGAGCTGGAGATACGCAGTATTTT.

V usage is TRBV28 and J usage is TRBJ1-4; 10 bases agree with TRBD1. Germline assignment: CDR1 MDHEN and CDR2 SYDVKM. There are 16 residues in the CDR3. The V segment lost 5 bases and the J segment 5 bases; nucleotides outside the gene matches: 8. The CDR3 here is CASSPSGQGGNEKLFF. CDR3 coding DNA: TGTGCCAGCAGTCCATCTGGACAGGGGGGAAATGAAAAACTGTTTTTT.

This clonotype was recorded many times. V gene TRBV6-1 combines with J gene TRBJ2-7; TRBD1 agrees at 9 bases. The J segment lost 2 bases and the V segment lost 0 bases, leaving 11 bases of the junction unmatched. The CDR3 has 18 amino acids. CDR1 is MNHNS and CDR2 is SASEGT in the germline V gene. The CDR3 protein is CASSEAGQGTGSTYEQYF. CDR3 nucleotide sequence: TGTGCCAGCAGTGAAGCGGGACAGGGAACAGGATCCACCTACGAGCAGTACTTC.

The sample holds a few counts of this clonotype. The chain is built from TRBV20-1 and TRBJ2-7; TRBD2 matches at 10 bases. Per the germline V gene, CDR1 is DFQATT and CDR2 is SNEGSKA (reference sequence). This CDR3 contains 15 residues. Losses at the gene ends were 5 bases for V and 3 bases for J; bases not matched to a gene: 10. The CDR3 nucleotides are TGCAGTGCTGGGGTAGGGAGCGGGAGGGTCTACGAGCAGTACTTC. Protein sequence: CSAGVGSGRVYEQYF.

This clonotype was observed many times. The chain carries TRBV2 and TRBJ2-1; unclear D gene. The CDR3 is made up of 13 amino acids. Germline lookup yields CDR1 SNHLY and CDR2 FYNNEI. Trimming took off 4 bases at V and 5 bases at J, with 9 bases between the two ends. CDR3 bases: TGTGCCAGCAGTGCAAGGATCAACAATGAGCAGTTCTTC. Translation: CASSARINNEQFF.

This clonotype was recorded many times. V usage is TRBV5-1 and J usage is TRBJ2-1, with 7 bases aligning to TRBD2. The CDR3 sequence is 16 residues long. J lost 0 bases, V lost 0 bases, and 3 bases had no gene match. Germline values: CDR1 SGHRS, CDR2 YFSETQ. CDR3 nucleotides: TGCGCCAGCAGCTTGGACGGGGGGACCTCCTACAATGAGCAGTTCTTC. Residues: CASSLDGGTSYNEQFF.

The CDR3 DNA reads as TGCAGTGCTAGAGATCTGGGGGACTATGGCTACACCTTC. Residues: CSARDLGDYGYTF. The V call is TRBV20-1, the J call TRBJ1-2; D may be TRBD1 (5 bases). V was shortened by 0 bases and J by 3 bases, with 8 bases between the two germline ends. The germline gives CDR1 DFQATT, CDR2 SNEGSKA (reference sequence). CDR3 length equals 13 residues.

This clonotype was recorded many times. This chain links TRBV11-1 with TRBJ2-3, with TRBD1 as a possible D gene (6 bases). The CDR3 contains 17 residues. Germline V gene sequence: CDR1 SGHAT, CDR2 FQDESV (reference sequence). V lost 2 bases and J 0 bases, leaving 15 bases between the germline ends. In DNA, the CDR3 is TGTGCCAGCAGCTTATTTACCGACAGGTCTAGCACAGATACGCAGTATTTT. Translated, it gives CASSLFTDRSSTDTQYF.

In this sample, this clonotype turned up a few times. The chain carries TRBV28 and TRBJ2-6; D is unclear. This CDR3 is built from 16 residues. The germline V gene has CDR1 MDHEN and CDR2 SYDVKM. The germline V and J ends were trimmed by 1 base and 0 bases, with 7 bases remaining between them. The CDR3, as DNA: TGTGCCAGCAGTTTATACGGCCTCTCTGGGGCCAACGTCCTGACTTTC. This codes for CASSLYGLSGANVLTF.

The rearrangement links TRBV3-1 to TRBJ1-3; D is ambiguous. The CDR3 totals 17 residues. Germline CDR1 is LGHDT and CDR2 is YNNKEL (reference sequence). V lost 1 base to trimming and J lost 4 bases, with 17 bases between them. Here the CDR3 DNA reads TGTGCCAGCAGCCAAGGAGCATTGGAGGTTCTAGGAAACACCATATATTTT. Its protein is CASSQGALEVLGNTIYF.

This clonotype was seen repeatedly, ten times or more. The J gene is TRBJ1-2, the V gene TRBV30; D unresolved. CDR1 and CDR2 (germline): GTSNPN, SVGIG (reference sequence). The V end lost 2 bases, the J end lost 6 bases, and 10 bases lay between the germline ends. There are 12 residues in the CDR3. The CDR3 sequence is CAWSLGYDGYTF. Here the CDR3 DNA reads TGTGCCTGGAGTTTAGGGTACGATGGCTACACCTTC. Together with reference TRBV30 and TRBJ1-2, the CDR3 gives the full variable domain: SQTIHQWPATLVQPVGSPLSLECTVEGTSNPNLYWYRQAAGRGLQLLFYSVGIGQISSEVPQNLSASRPQDRQFILSSKKLLLSDSGFYLCAWSLGYDGYTFGSGTRLTVV.

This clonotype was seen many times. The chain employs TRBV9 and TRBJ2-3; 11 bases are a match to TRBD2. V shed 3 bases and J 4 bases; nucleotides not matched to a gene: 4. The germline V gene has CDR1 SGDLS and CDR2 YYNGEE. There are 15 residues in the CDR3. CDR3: CASSGSGRVADTQYF. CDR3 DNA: TGTGCCAGCAGCGGTAGCGGGAGGGTGGCAGATACGCAGTATTTT.

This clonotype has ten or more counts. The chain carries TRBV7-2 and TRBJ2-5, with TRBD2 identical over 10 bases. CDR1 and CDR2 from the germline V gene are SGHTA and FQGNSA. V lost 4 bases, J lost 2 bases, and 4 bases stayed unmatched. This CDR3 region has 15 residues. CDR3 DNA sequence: TGTGCCAGCAGCTCCCCAGCGGGGGGGCAAGAGACCCAGTACTTC. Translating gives CASSSPAGGQETQYF.

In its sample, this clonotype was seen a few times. CDR3 DNA: TGTGCCAGCACCCCCCGGGACAGGGGCTACGAGCAGTACTTC. Translation: CASTPRDRGYEQYF. The V gene is TRBV7-9, the J gene TRBJ2-7; 10 bases match TRBD1. J gave up 3 bases and V 7 bases, and 6 bases lay outside the gene matches. CDR3 length: 14 residues. Germline V gene data show CDR1 as SEHNR and CDR2 as FQNEAQ (reference sequence).

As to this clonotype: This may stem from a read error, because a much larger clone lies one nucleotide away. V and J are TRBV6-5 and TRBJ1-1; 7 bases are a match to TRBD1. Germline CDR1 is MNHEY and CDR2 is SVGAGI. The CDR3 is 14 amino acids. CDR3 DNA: TGTGCCTGCAGTTACCAGGGGGGGACCACTGAAGCTTTCTTT. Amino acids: CACSYQGGTTEAFF.

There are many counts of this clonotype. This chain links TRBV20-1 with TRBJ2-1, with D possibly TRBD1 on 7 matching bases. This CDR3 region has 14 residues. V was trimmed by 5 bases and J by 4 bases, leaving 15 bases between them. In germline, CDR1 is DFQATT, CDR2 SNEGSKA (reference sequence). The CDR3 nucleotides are TGCAGTGCTGGCGCAGGGGGAGGATACAATGAGCAGTTCTTC. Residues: CSAGAGGGYNEQFF.

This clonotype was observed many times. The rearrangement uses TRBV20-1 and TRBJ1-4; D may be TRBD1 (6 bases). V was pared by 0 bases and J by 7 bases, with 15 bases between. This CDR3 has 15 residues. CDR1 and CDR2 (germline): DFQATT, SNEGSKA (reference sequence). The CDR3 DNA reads TGCAGTGCTAGAGATCAAGGACAGTGGGGTGAAAAACTGTTTTTT. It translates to CSARDQGQWGEKLFF.